A single sample is the source of the 25 T cell receptor beta chains below, sequenced in a study of blood T cell repertoires in COVID-19. Clones were read by immunoSEQ multiplex PCR, and TCRdb kept only the in-frame ones, dropping some. The table has about 180,000 clones, approximately 85% seen once. The sequenced sample was peripheral blood. These receptors came from a man aged 55 to 70 with acute or convalescent COVID-19.

The chain employs TRBV7-3 and TRBJ2-1; D gene ambiguous. Germline lookup yields CDR1 SGHTA and CDR2 FQGTGA. Trimming shortened V by 5 bases and J by 5 bases, and 4 bases separated the two germline ends. The CDR3 contains 11 residues. This chain's CDR3 is CASSLNNEQFF. The DNA for the CDR3 is TGTGCCAGCAGCCTTAACAATGAGCAGTTCTTC.

The chain links TRBV19 to TRBJ2-7; 9 bases match TRBD1. Germline loops: CDR1 LNHDA, CDR2 SQIVND (reference sequence). The V segment lost 0 bases and the J segment 3 bases; nucleotides outside the gene matches: 3. The CDR3 is 15 amino acids. CDR3 nucleotide sequence: TGTGCCAGTAGTATAGAGGGACAGGGTGGCTACGAGCAGTACTTC. Its translation: CASSIEGQGGYEQYF.

The chain combines TRBV5-1 with TRBJ2-1, with D possibly being TRBD2 (6 bases). Germline V gene sequence: CDR1 SGHRS, CDR2 YFSETQ. V lost 7 bases and J 2 bases, leaving 16 bases between the germline ends. The CDR3 extends over 15 amino acids. The DNA of the CDR3 is TGCGCCAGCTCGTTGGGGGACTCAACCTACAATGAGCAGTTCTTC. It codes for CASSLGDSTYNEQFF.

The CDR3 sequence is CAIRGSSGTSAEQYF. CDR3 bases: TGTGCCATCAGGGGATCTAGCGGGACTTCAGCGGAGCAGTACTTC. This chain joins TRBV10-3 and TRBJ2-7, with 9 bases matching TRBD2. CDR3 size: 15 residues. Trimming took 6 bases from V and 7 from J; bases not matched to a gene: 13. CDR1 is ENHRY, CDR2 SYGVKD, per germline.

This clone showed up just a few times. The rearrangement uses TRBV19 and TRBJ1-1; D unclear. V gave up 8 bases and J gave up 0 bases, with 13 bases separating them. The CDR3 covers 14 residues. Germline V gene sequence: CDR1 LNHDA, CDR2 SQIVND (reference sequence). CDR3 DNA sequence: TGTGCCAGTTATGAGCCACGGTTGAACACTGAAGCTTTCTTT. Amino acids: CASYEPRLNTEAFF.

The V and J genes are TRBV28 and TRBJ2-7, with D unclear. Germline V gene sequence: CDR1 MDHEN, CDR2 SYDVKM. V gave up 3 bases and J gave up 0 bases, with 6 bases separating them. This CDR3 has 13 amino acids. The CDR3 coding sequence is TGTGCCAGCAGTTTCCTGAGCTCCTACGAGCAGTACTTC. It specifies CASSFLSSYEQYF.

This CDR3 reads CASSLGASGNTIYF. CDR3 nucleotide sequence: TGTGCCAGCAGCTTAGGGGCCTCTGGAAACACCATATATTTT. This chain links TRBV7-9 with TRBJ1-3; D gene uncertain. With 1 base removed from V and 0 bases from J, the gap between germline ends came to 4 bases. The CDR3 totals 14 residues. CDR1 is SEHNR and CDR2 is FQNEAQ in the germline V gene (reference sequence).

The chain combines TRBV7-8 with TRBJ2-1, with TRBD2 matching 9 bases. With 4 bases clipped from V and 0 bases from J, the junction kept 7 bases outside the gene matches. CDR3 length: 17 residues. Germline CDR1 and CDR2: SGHVS and FQNEAQ. CDR3 bases: TGTGCCAGCAGCTATTATACGGGACTAGCCTCCTACAATGAGCAGTTCTTC. Translating gives CASSYYTGLASYNEQFF.

This chain's CDR3 is CASSLPGSNYGYTF. The CDR3 coding sequence is TGTGCCAGCAGTTTACCGGGGTCCAACTATGGCTACACCTTC. The J gene is TRBJ1-2, the V gene TRBV28; D gene uncertain. Trimming stripped 2 bases from V and 2 bases from J, with 9 bases between. The V gene's germline CDR1 is MDHEN and CDR2 SYDVKM. This CDR3 contains 14 residues.

Only a few counts were recorded for this clone. J is TRBJ2-3 and V is TRBV7-2; D gene uncertain. V lost 7 bases and J 6 bases, leaving 8 bases between the germline ends. CDR3 length: 11 amino acids. CDR1 and CDR2 from the germline V gene are SGHTA and FQGNSA. For the CDR3, the DNA is TGTGCCAGCACCTCCGGGGATACGCAGTATTTT. This gives the protein CASTSGDTQYF.

This chain connects TRBV28 to TRBJ2-7; 9 bases are a match to TRBD1. V lost 6 bases to trimming and J lost 0 bases; unmatched junction nucleotides: 6. The CDR3 is 15 amino acids. Germline CDR1 MDHEN, CDR2 SYDVKM. The DNA for the CDR3 is TGTGCCAGCAGGCGGGACAGGGCCGGCTCCTACGAGCAGTACTTC. Translating it yields CASRRDRAGSYEQYF.

A few counts support this clone. The rearrangement links TRBV7-9 to TRBJ2-6, with a tentative D call TRBD1 (5 bases). The V gene lost 2 bases and the J gene lost 4 bases, with 9 bases spanning the gap. Germline CDR1 and CDR2: SEHNR and FQNEAQ (reference sequence). This CDR3 region has 15 residues. CDR3 loop: CASSLQGDGANVLTF. As DNA, the CDR3 is TGTGCCAGCAGCTTACAGGGTGACGGGGCCAACGTCCTGACTTTC.

The rearrangement uses TRBV18 and TRBJ1-5; no clear D. This CDR3 has 14 residues. CDR1 KGHSH and CDR2 LQKENI come from the germline V gene. Trimming pared 4 bases from V and 1 base from J, leaving 8 bases between. CDR3 sequence (DNA): TGTGCCAGCTCACGAGAAGCAAGCAATCAGCCCCAGCATTTT. It yields the protein CASSREASNQPQHF.

This clone was counted a few times. This chain joins TRBV10-3 and TRBJ2-7; D is perhaps TRBD1 (6 bases). CDR1 and CDR2 (germline): ENHRY, SYGVKD. The CDR3 has 13 amino acids. Trimming cost V 2 bases and J 2 bases, with 7 bases left between them. The CDR3 here is CAISERDTYEQYF. The DNA of the CDR3 is TGTGCCATCAGTGAGAGGGACACCTACGAGCAGTACTTC.

V and J are TRBV5-1 and TRBJ2-5; 8 bases map to TRBD1. With V trimmed by 3 bases and J by 5 bases, 6 bases remained unmatched. Germline CDR1 is SGHRS and CDR2 is YFSETQ. The CDR3 has 14 amino acids. CDR3 nucleotides: TGCGCCAGCAGCTACGGACAGGGACGGGAGACCCAGTACTTC. This translates into CASSYGQGRETQYF. Looking up the rest from reference TRBV5-1 and TRBJ2-5 gives the full variable domain: KAGVTQTPRYLIKTRGQQVTLSCSPISGHRSVSWYQQTPGQGLQFLFEYFSETQRNKGNFPGRFSGRQFSNSRSEMNVSTLELGDSALYLCASSYGQGRETQYFGPGTRLLVL.

The J gene is TRBJ2-1, the V gene TRBV7-2, with 7 bases aligning to TRBD2. Germline V gene sequence: CDR1 SGHTA, CDR2 FQGNSA. The CDR3 extends over 14 amino acids. The V segment lost 1 base and the J segment 16 bases; nucleotides outside the gene matches: 13. The CDR3 loop reads CASSLGGGGNEPFF. Here the CDR3 DNA reads TGTGCCAGCAGCTTAGGGGGGGGAGGGAATGAGCCCTTCTTC.

This chain joins TRBV6-5 and TRBJ1-1, with 10 bases fitting TRBD1. J was trimmed by 0 bases and V by 4 bases; bases with no gene match: 5. Germline V gene sequence: CDR1 MNHEY, CDR2 SVGAGI. This CDR3 region has 16 residues. Here the CDR3 DNA reads TGTGCCAGCAGTTCGGGGACAGGGGCCATGAACACTGAAGCTTTCTTT. This sequence encodes CASSSGTGAMNTEAFF.

Comments on this clone: Mismatch with germline at one junction end may stem from a read error. The chain joins TRBV7-7 to TRBJ2-5, with 9 bases fitting TRBD1. The CDR3 covers 15 residues. Per the germline V gene, CDR1 is SSHAT and CDR2 is FNYEAQ (reference sequence). The CDR3 nucleotides are TGTGCTAGCACGCCGGGACAGGGAGTCCGAGAGACCCAGTACTTC. Amino acid sequence: CASTPGQGVRETQYF.

This chain links TRBV28 with TRBJ2-1, with D possibly matching TRBD2 (8 bases). There are 18 residues in the CDR3. Per the germline V gene, CDR1 is MDHEN and CDR2 is SYDVKM. Trimming cost V 9 bases and J 4 bases, with 28 bases left between them. The DNA of the CDR3 is TGTGCCAGTTTTCAGACAGGGAGGGTAGCGGGGCCATACAATGAGCAGTTCTTC. Its translation is CASFQTGRVAGPYNEQFF.

Concerning this clone itself: Other DNA sequences within the sample encode an identical CDR3. The rearrangement links TRBV4-1 to TRBJ1-5; maybe TRBD1 (6 bases). CDR1 and CDR2 from the germline V gene are MGHRA and YSYEKL. V shed 0 bases and J shed 2 bases, with 11 bases lying between them. The CDR3 sequence is 16 residues long. CDR3 coding DNA: TGCGCCAGCAGCCAAGAAGGGGGTCTGGGCAATCAGCCCCAGCATTTT. This gives the protein CASSQEGGLGNQPQHF.

The rearrangement links TRBV5-6 to TRBJ2-5; 12 nucleotides line up with TRBD2. Germline V gene sequence: CDR1 SGHDT, CDR2 YYEEEE. J was trimmed by 1 base and V by 1 base; bases with no gene match: 11. The CDR3 covers 19 residues. CDR3 loop: CASSLRLAGGRARQETQYF. CDR3 DNA sequence: TGTGCCAGCAGCTTGCGCCTAGCGGGAGGGCGGGCGCGCCAAGAGACCCAGTACTTC.

V gene TRBV4-1 combines with J gene TRBJ2-5, with 8 bases matching TRBD2. Germline CDR1 and CDR2: MGHRA and YSYEKL. The CDR3 has 16 amino acids. Germline trimming cut 6 bases from V and 0 bases from J; bases unmatched to any gene: 9. The CDR3 loop reads CASSIRVAGYQETQYF. CDR3 nucleotide sequence: TGCGCCAGCAGTATAAGAGTAGCGGGGTACCAAGAGACCCAGTACTTC.

This sequence joins TRBV10-3 and TRBJ2-7; TRBD1 might be the D (6 bases). CDR1 and CDR2 from the germline V gene are ENHRY and SYGVKD. Trimming left V 3 bases short and J 0 bases short, with 9 bases between. The CDR3 sequence is 14 residues long. CDR3 amino acids: CAISDNRVSYEQYF. The CDR3 region has the DNA TGTGCCATCAGTGATAACAGGGTCTCCTACGAGCAGTACTTC.

The chain joins TRBV23-1 to TRBJ1-1; D not certain. TRBV23-1 is an open reading frame whose function is uncertain. The ends were cut back, 4 bases at V and 1 base at J, with 7 bases in the middle. CDR3 length: 13 residues. In nucleotides, the CDR3 is TGCGCCAGCAGTCGTCAGAAGAACACTGAAGCTTTCTTT. Translated, it gives CASSRQKNTEAFF.

The chain carries TRBV29-1 and TRBJ2-5; no clear D. V gave up 0 bases and J gave up 5 bases, with 4 bases separating them. The V gene's germline CDR1 is SQVTM and CDR2 ANQGSEA. CDR3 length: 11 residues. The CDR3 sequence: CSVEDLETQYF. As DNA, the CDR3 is TGCAGCGTTGAAGATCTGGAGACCCAGTACTTC.